These T cell receptor beta chains were read from a single sample in a study of human T cells and chemical hapten exposure. TCRdb reanalysed the RACE reads using MiXCR and keeps one entry per CDR3 protein. The profile covers about 99,000 distinct CDR3 sequences, with over 10% appearing a single time and approximately 2.1% taken by the ten largest. The sequenced sample was whole blood, obtained in connection with sensitization to the hapten diphenylcyclopropenone (DPC). Every receptor here comes from a woman aged 35 to 49 with alopecia areata. Some clones in this sample may be carry-over from other donors' samples. Both conserved end residues are part of each CDR3. Size is omitted from some rows. Given values are once, few, many or a class for expanded clones.

- | TRBV15 | CATSREGRTVTDTQYF
few | TRBV5-4 | CASSFSAGSGTGELFF
- | TRBV28 | CASEGYVSNEQFF
many | TRBV9 | CASSPGQGDGYTF
- | TRBV20-1 | CSASTANYGYTF
- | TRBV4-2 | CASSRNLPVNQPQHF
few | TRBV20-1 | CSARDTFLANQETQYF
few | TRBV20-1 | CSAAPGEKLFF
- | TRBV7-2 | CASSSQGRDTQYF
- | TRBV20-1 | CSALRASGSSEQYF
once | TRBV30 | CAWSGTSGRSYNEQFF
few | TRBV15 | CATSRDPLARETQYF
many | TRBV6-2/TRBV6-3 | CASGSGSNEQFF
once | TRBV7-3 | CASSLSQPLNTGELFF
few | TRBV20-1 | CSARETKLEQYF
many | TRBV28 | CASTPALNEKLFF
- | TRBV10-3 | CAISESYEQFF
- | TRBV12-3/TRBV12-4 | CASNPGFPGELFF
few | TRBV7-9 | CASSFGEEATEAFF
many | TRBV7-9 | CASSLRGMNTEAFF
many | TRBV7-8 | CASSPPGRGYSYEQYF
few | TRBV27 | CASSLLGLLLRQPQHF
- | TRBV18 | CASSPEGGLSTDTQYF
- | TRBV7-9 | CASSLAGTINTGELFF
- | TRBV29-1 | CSVEGGGETQYF
few | TRBV9 | CASSYRDRGYQETQYF
many | TRBV7-9 | CASSLQGVGEAFF
- | TRBV18 | CASSPSRRNEKLFF
few | TRBV7-9 | CASSLGLAGASETQYF
- | TRBV12-3/TRBV12-4 | CASIWDPKGNEQFF
- | TRBV28 | CASRKGQGNTGELFF
many | TRBV7-9 | CASSRGLAGAVEQFF
- | TRBV13 | CASIRNGGLNTEAFF
few | TRBV7-3 | CASSSMGAGLDEQFF
many | TRBV29-1 | CSVEDPGAYEQYF
- | TRBV5-1 | CASTSRGQNTEAFF
- | TRBV6-2/TRBV6-3 | CASSDQSYGCTF
many | TRBV7-2 | CASSLVPAGGGETQYF
- | TRBV7-2 | CASSLGDTGVRYGYTF
- | TRBV5-1 | CASSLAQNSYEQYF
few | TRBV5-1 | CASSQGAADGELFF
many | TRBV21-1 | CASSNGETQYF
- | TRBV28 | CASSFRDEQYF
- | TRBV29-1 | CSVFYGTGVGEAFF
- | TRBV11-3 | CASSLNRETEAFF
- | TRBV20-1 | CSARAPGRSTDTQYF
once | TRBV28 | CASSSGQNQPQHF
few | TRBV11-2 | CASSLGRGQAEAFF
few | TRBV6-2/TRBV6-3 | CASSRQGNTQYF
many | TRBV6-6 | CASRQFLNTGELFF
many | TRBV6-1 | CASSRPDGKAFF